This TCR beta chain was obtained from a study of T cells after yellow fever vaccination. Study overall: Libraries from low-cell-number fractions were prepared with the SMART-Seq v4 Ultra Low Input RNA kit.

This clonotype was detected many times. Making TCR cDNA involved 5'RACE template switching, which added UMIs and a universal primer site. Using its own MiXCR run on the 5' RACE reads, TCRdb lists one record per CDR3 protein. The sample lists around 250,000 distinct CDR3 sequences, 6.9% seen once, with 0.85% in the top ten. The ends lost 4 bases at V and 6 bases at J; junction bases unmatched: 12. In germline, CDR1 is LNHNV, CDR2 YYDKDF (reference sequence). The CDR3 covers 15 residues. The source was CD4+ T cells sorted from PBMCs, collected 15 days after the yellow fever booster vaccination. This TCR came from a man aged 30-40 years who received the YFV17D yellow fever vaccine. V and J are TRBV15 and TRBJ2-7; 7 nucleotides agree with TRBD2. The CDR3 sequence: CATSMERLASLEQYF. The CDR3 region has the DNA TGTGCCACCAGCATGGAGCGACTAGCCAGTCTCGAGCAGTACTTC.